The clone carrying this T cell receptor (beta chain) was detected many times. This sample was taken from a study of blood T cell repertoires in COVID-19. For the study at large: Acute-phase and convalescent COVID-19 samples originated in the United States, Italy and Spain.

The ends lost 7 bases at V and 4 bases at J; junction bases unmatched: 8. This CDR3 spans 14 amino acids. Germline CDR1 SGHDT, CDR2 YYEEEE. Libraries were prepared by immunoSEQ multiplex PCR; TCRdb keeps only in-frame clonotypes and omits some of them. This repertoire shows approximately 380,000 clones, roughly 85% found once; its top ten account for about 3.6%. The sample consisted of peripheral blood. This chain links TRBV5-6 with TRBJ1-1, with 9 bases that match TRBD1. The source of this sequence is a woman aged 18-30 years with acute or convalescent COVID-19. The CDR3 is CASRGQGVPTEAFF. CDR3 nucleotide sequence: TGTGCCAGCCGGGGACAGGGAGTACCCACTGAAGCTTTCTTT.